These 18 T cell receptor beta chains share one sample of origin, sequenced in a study of CXCR3-negative and CXCR3-positive naive CD8 T cells. The study made its TRB cDNA libraries by 5' RACE, adding UMI labels. No DNA is given; TCRdb re-called the 5' RACE reads and lists each CDR3 protein once. Its table records approximately 83,000 distinct CDR3 sequences. Sequencing used naive CXCR3- CD8+ T cells from blood. Subset specified: CD45RO-CCR7+CD27+CD95- naive CD8+ T cells lacking CXCR3 (TNR3-). The receptors come from a human donor in good health. Some clones in this sample may be carry-over from other donors' samples.

V gene TRBV6-2 or TRBV6-3 combines with J gene TRBJ2-1. The CDR3 loop spans 13 amino acids. In germline, CDR1 is MNHEY, CDR2 SVGEGT. The CDR3 here is CASSLFSYNEQFF.

J is TRBJ2-3 and V is TRBV5-1; without DNA, the TCRdb call of TRBD2 cannot be checked. From germline, CDR1 is SGHRS and CDR2 YFSETQ. This CDR3 has 17 amino acids. CDR3 sequence: CASSDGLPQTSTDTQYF.

The chain couples TRBV29-1 to TRBJ2-7; there is no DNA to check the TCRdb D call of TRBD1. CDR1 and CDR2 from the germline V gene are SQVTM and ANQGSEA. The CDR3 totals 15 residues. The CDR3 sequence: CSVEEWTEGAYEQYF.

J is TRBJ2-7 and V is TRBV29-1; TCRdb lists TRBD2, though no DNA is available to test this call. Germline V gene sequence: CDR1 SQVTM, CDR2 ANQGSEA. CDR3 size: 12 residues. The CDR3 protein is CSVVGGSIEQYF.

The chain has TRBV6-2 or TRBV6-3 and TRBJ1-1. The CDR3 runs to 12 residues. CDR1 is MNHEY, CDR2 SVGEGT, per germline. CDR3 protein: CASSYGNPEAFF.

This chain joins TRBV5-1 and TRBJ2-1; the TCRdb D gene call, TRBD2, has no DNA to confirm it. Germline-derived CDR1 and CDR2 are SGHRS and YFSETQ. This CDR3 contains 15 residues. CDR3: CASSLTSVIGNEQFF. Filled out from reference TRBV5-1 and TRBJ2-1, the complete variable domain reads KAGVTQTPRYLIKTRGQQVTLSCSPISGHRSVSWYQQTPGQGLQFLFEYFSETQRNKGNFPGRFSGRQFSNSRSEMNVSTLELGDSALYLCASSLTSVIGNEQFFGPGTRLTVL.

The V call is TRBV5-6, the J call TRBJ2-5; lacking DNA, the TRBD1 call made by TCRdb goes unchecked. Germline CDR1 and CDR2: SGHDT and YYEEEE. This CDR3 spans 15 amino acids. The CDR3 spells CASSLRTGGQETQYF.

This chain joins TRBV11-2 and TRBJ2-7; TCRdb's D call, TRBD1, is unchecked because there is no DNA. Germline V gives CDR1 SGHAT, CDR2 FQNNGV. CDR3 length: 13 residues. The CDR3 loop reads CASSLGSPGEQYF. The whole variable domain, remainder taken from reference TRBV11-2 and TRBJ2-7, is EAGVAQSPRYKIIEKRQSVAFWCNPISGHATLYWYQQILGQGPKLLIQFQNNGVVDDSQLPKDRFSAERLKGVDSTLKIQPAKLEDSAVYLCASSLGSPGEQYFGPGTRLTVT.

The J gene is TRBJ2-3, the V gene TRBV5-1; the D gene TCRdb calls, TRBD1, cannot be checked with no DNA. The germline V gene encodes CDR1 SGHRS and CDR2 YFSETQ. This CDR3 is 17 amino acids long. This CDR3 reads CASSLATRPGSAGTQYF.

The chain carries TRBV29-1 and TRBJ2-7; TCRdb gives TRBD1 as the D gene, but with no DNA this cannot be confirmed. Germline V gene lookup returns CDR1 SQVTM and CDR2 ANQGSEA. The CDR3 totals 14 residues. CDR3 in amino acids: CSVELDRDSYEQYF.

The CDR3 region is CATSRDSTRGEQYF. V and J are TRBV15 and TRBJ2-7; TCRdb's D call, TRBD2, is unchecked because there is no DNA. Germline loops: CDR1 LNHNV, CDR2 YYDKDF (reference sequence). This CDR3 has 14 residues.

The chain recombines TRBV7-3 with TRBJ2-1; the TCRdb D gene call, TRBD2, has no DNA to confirm it. This CDR3 spans 18 amino acids. Germline CDR1 SGHTA, CDR2 FQGTGA. CDR3 residues: CASSLLPPAAGGSNEQFF.

The V and J genes are TRBV28 and TRBJ2-7; checking the TCRdb D call of TRBD2 is not possible without DNA. Germline V gene lookup returns CDR1 MDHEN and CDR2 SYDVKM. This CDR3 region has 17 residues. CDR3 protein: CASSLPEMGPSSYEQYF.

This chain links TRBV28 with TRBJ2-1. The length of the CDR3 is 15 residues. Germline loops: CDR1 MDHEN, CDR2 SYDVKM. This chain's CDR3 is CASSSEREIYNEQFF.

The chain links TRBV20-1 to TRBJ2-1; TCRdb designates TRBD2, a call that cannot be tested without DNA. This CDR3 is 16 amino acids long. Germline-derived CDR1 and CDR2 are DFQATT and SNEGSKA (reference sequence). The chain's CDR3 is CSATFRGSGTWNEQFF.

V is TRBV11-3 and J is TRBJ2-1; TCRdb's D call of TRBD2 is untestable without DNA. Germline V gene data show CDR1 as SGHNT and CDR2 as YENEEA. The CDR3 extends over 15 amino acids. The CDR3 loop is CASSASGTSPNEQFF.

The rearrangement joins TRBV18 to TRBJ1-5; without DNA, the TCRdb call of TRBD1 cannot be checked. This CDR3 contains 16 residues. Per germline, CDR1 KGHSH and CDR2 LQKENI. CDR3 in amino acids: CASSPNDRASGQPQHF.

The V gene is TRBV29-1, the J gene TRBJ2-1; TCRdb returns TRBD1, unconfirmable since there is no DNA. Germline V gene lookup returns CDR1 SQVTM and CDR2 ANQGSEA. The CDR3 runs to 13 residues. The CDR3: CSVGWGVYNEQFF.